This record looks at one T cell receptor beta chain sequence and its context. The antigen is not known. A much larger clone differs by one base, so this may be a read error. CDR1 and CDR2 (germline): MDHEN, SYDVKM. The CDR3 is 14 amino acids. It was 8 to 10 ml of fresh peripheral blood that supplied the PBMCs. The sample belongs to a study of T cells in Graves' hyperthyroidism and ophthalmopathy. Findings of the study overall: A model built on 13 V-J features separated ophthalmopathy from stable hyperthyroidism. Expanded thyroid clonotypes (above 0.001) were mostly also found in blood.

Authors of the study amplified TCR beta CDR3 regions from RNA transcripts. HTBI primers were employed in a first-round RT-PCR of the TCR CDR3. Via MiXCR, TCRdb re-called the multiplex PCR reads, giving one row per CDR3 protein. The sample shows a few hundred thousand distinct CDR3 sequences, 14% of them seen only once. Input material: blood. The TCR was taken from a young woman with Graves' hyperthyroidism that later progressed to Graves' ophthalmopathy. The rearrangement joins TRBV28 to TRBJ1-1; possibly TRBD1 for D (5 bases). In DNA form, the CDR3 reads TGTGCCAGCAGTCTAGACAGCCAGAACACTGAAGCTTCCTTT. Residues: CASSLDSQNTEASF. The complete variable domain, with remaining parts taken from reference TRBV28 and TRBJ1-1, reads DVKVTQSSRYLVKRTGEKVFLECVQDMDHENMFWYRQDPGLGLRLIYFSYDVKMKEKGDIPEGYSVSREKKERFSLILESASTNQTSMYLCASSLDSQNTEASFGQGTRLTVV.